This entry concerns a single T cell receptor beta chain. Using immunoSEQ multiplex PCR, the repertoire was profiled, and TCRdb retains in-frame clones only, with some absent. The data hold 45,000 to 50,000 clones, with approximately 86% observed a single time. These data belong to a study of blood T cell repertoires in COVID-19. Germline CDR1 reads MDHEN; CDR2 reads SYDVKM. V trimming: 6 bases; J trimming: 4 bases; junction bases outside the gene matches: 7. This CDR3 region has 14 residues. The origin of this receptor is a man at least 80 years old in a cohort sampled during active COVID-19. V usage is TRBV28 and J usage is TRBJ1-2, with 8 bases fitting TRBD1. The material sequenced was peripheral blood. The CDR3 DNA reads TGTGCCAGCAGCCCAGGGGGCAGGAGCTATGGCTACACCTTC. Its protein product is CASSPGGRSYGYTF.